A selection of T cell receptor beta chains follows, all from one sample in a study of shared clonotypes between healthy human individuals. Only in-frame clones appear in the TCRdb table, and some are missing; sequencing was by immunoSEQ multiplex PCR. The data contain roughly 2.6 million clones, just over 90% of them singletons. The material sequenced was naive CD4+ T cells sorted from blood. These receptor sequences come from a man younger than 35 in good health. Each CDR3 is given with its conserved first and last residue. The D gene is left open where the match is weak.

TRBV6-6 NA CASSYSADSYEQYF
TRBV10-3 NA CAIREGPGEQYF
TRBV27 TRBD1 CASNPAGTGKYNEQFF
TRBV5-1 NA CASSLPGKENEQFF
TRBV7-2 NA CASSPGGGSKAYNEQFF
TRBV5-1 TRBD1 CASSLRTGLATEAFF
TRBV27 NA CASSLAGTSNEKLFF
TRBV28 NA CASSGTRAQLYNEQFF
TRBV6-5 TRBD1 CASSYSGTVFLGGYTF
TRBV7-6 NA CASSRDSTGELFF
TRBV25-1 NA CASSVGQRNEKLFF
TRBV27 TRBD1 CASSSGQELGQYF
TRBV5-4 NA CASSRYTGELFF
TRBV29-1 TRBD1 CSVVPNRGPYEQYF
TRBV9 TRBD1 CASSVATGYTEAFF
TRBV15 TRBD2 CATSRGGGEAQETQYF
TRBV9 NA CASSPRGDGTYEQYF
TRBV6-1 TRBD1 CASSERTGGPYEQYF
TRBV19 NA CASSTLDQIEDEQYF